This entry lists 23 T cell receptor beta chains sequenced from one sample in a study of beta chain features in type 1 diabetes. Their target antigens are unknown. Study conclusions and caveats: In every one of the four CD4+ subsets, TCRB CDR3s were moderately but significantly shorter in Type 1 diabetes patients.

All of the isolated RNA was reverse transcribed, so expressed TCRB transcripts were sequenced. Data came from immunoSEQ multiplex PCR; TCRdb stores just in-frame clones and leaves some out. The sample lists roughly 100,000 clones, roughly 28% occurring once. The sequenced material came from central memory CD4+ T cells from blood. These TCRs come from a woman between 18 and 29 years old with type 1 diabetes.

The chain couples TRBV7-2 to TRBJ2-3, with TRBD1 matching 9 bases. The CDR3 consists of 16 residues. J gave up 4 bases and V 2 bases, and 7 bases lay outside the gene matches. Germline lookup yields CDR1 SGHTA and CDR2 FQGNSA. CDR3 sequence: CASSLWGTGSPDTQYF. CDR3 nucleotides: TGTGCCAGCAGCTTATGGGGGACAGGGTCCCCAGATACGCAGTATTTT.

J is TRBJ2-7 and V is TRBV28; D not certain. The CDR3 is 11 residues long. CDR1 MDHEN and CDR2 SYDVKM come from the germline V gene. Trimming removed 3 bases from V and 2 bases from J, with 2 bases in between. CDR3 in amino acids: CASSFAYEQYF. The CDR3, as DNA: TGTGCCAGCAGTTTCGCCTACGAGCAGTACTTC.

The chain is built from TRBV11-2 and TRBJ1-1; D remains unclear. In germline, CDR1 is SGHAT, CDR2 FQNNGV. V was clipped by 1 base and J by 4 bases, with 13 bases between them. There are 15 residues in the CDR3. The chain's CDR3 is CASSLVAGWGTEAFF. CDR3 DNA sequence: TGTGCCAGCAGCTTAGTGGCGGGCTGGGGCACTGAAGCTTTCTTT.

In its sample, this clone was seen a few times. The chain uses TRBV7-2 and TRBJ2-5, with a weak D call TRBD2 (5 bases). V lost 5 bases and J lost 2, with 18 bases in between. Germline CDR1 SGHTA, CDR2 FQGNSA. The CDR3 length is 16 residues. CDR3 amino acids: CASSRGRGTHQETQYF. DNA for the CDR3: TGTGCCAGCAGCCGAGGCCGGGGAACTCATCAAGAGACCCAGTACTTC.

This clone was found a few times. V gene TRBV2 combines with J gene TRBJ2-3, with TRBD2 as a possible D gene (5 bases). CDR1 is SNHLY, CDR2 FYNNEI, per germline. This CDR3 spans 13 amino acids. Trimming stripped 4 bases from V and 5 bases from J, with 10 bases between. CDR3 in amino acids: CASSGRPIDTQYF. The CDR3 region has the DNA TGTGCCAGCAGTGGGAGGCCCATAGATACGCAGTATTTT.

The CDR3 sequence: CASSSSFHEQFF. The CDR3 nucleotides read TGTGCCAGCAGTTCGAGTTTTCATGAGCAGTTCTTC. This sequence joins TRBV28 and TRBJ2-1; D gene unclear. The CDR3 has 12 residues. CDR1 MDHEN and CDR2 SYDVKM come from the germline V gene. V lost 4 bases and J lost 8, with 9 bases in between.

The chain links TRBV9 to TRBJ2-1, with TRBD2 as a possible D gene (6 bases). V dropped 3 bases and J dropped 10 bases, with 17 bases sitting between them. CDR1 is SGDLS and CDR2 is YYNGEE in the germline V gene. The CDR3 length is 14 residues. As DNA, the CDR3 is TGTGCCAGCAGCGAAAGGGGAATAGCGGTCGAGCAGTTCTTC. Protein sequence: CASSERGIAVEQFF.

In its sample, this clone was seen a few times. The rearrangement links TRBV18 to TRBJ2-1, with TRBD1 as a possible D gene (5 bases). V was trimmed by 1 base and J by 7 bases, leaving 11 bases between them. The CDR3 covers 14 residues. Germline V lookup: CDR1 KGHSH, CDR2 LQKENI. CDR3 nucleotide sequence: TGTGCCAGCTCACCACAGGCTAGGGGTAATGAGCAGTTCTTC. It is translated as CASSPQARGNEQFF. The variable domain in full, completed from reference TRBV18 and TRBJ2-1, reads NAGVMQNPRHLVRRRGQEARLRCSPMKGHSHVYWYRQLPEEGLKFMVYLQKENIIDESGMPKERFSAEFPKEGPSILRIQQVVRGDSAAYFCASSPQARGNEQFFGPGTRLTVL.

This CDR3 is CASSSDSGSPVETQYF. As DNA, the CDR3 is TGTGCCAGCAGCTCAGACAGCGGGAGCCCCGTAGAGACCCAGTACTTC. V is TRBV5-6 and J is TRBJ2-5; TRBD2 matches 8 bases. This CDR3 spans 16 amino acids. Germline CDR1 is SGHDT and CDR2 is YYEEEE. V gave up 3 bases and J gave up 4 bases; unmatched junction bases: 11.

CDR3 nucleotides: TGTGCCTGGAGTGAACACAGGAATCAGCCCCAGCATTTT. Translated: CAWSEHRNQPQHF. The chain has TRBV30 and TRBJ1-5; tentatively, D is TRBD1 (5 bases). The CDR3 is 13 residues long. The V end was cut by 1 base, the J end by 4 bases, with 8 bases between. Looked up from germline, CDR1 is GTSNPN and CDR2 is SVGIG (reference sequence).

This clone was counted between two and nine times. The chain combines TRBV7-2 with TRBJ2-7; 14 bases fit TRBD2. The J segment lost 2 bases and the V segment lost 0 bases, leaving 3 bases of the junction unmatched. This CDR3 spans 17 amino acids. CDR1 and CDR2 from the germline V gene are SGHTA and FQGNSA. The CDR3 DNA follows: TGTGCCAGCAGCTTAGCGGGACTAGCGGGAGACCCCTACGAGCAGTACGTC. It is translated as CASSLAGLAGDPYEQYV.

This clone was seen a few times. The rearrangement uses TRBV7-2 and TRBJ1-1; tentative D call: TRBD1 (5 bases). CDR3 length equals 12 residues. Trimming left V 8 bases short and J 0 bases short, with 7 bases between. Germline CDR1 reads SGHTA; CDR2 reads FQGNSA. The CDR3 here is CASAGVNTEAFF. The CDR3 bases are TGTGCCAGCGCGGGGGTGAACACTGAAGCTTTCTTT.

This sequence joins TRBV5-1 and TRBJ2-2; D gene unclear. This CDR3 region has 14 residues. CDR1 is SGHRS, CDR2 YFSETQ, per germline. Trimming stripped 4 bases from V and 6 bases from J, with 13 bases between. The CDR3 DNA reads TGCGCCAGCAGCCTCCTTTGGCCCCCCGGGGAGCTGTTTTTT. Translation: CASSLLWPPGELFF.

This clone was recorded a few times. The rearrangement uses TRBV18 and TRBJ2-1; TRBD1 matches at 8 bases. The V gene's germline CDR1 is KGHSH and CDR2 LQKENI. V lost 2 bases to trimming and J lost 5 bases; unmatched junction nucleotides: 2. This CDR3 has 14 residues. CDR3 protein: CASSPGTGDNEQFF. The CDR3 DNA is TGTGCCAGCTCACCAGGGACAGGTGACAATGAGCAGTTCTTC.

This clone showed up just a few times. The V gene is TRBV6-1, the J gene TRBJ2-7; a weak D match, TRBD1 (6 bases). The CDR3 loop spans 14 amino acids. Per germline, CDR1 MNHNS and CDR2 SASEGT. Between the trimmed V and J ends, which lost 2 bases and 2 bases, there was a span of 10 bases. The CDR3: CASSELEGAYEQYV. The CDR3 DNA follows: TGTGCCAGCAGTGAACTTGAGGGGGCCTACGAGCAGTACGTC.

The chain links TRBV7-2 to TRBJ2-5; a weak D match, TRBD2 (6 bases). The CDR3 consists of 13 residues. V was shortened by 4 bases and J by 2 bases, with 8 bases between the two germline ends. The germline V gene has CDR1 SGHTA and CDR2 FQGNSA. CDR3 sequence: CASSYSGQETQYF. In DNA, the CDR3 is TGTGCCAGCAGCTATAGCGGACAAGAGACCCAGTACTTC.

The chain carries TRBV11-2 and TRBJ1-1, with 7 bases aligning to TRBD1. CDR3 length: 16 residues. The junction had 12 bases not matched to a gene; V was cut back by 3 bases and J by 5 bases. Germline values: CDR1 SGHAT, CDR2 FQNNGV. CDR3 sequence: CASSFVVGQGGTEAFF. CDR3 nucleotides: TGTGCCAGCAGCTTCGTGGTTGGGCAGGGGGGAACTGAAGCTTTCTTT.

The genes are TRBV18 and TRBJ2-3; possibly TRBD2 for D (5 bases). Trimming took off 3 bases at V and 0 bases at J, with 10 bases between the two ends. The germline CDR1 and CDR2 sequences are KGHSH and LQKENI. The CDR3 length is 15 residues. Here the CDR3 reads CASSPAGGSTDTQYF. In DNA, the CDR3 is TGTGCCAGCTCACCGGCCGGAGGAAGCACAGATACGCAGTATTTT.

CDR3: CASSPGGSQFF. The DNA of the CDR3 is TGTGCCAGCAGCCCGGGGGGGTCGCAGTTCTTC. V and J are TRBV11-1 and TRBJ2-1, with TRBD2 identical over 8 bases. Germline CDR1 is SGHAT and CDR2 is FQDESV (reference sequence). The CDR3 is 11 amino acids. The V and J ends lost 5 bases and 12 bases, in that order; junction bases with no gene match: 3.

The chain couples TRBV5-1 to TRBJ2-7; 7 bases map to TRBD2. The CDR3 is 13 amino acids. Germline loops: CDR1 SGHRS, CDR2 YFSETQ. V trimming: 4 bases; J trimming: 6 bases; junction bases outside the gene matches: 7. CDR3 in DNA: TGCGCCAGCAGCGCGGGAGAGGCTGGCGAGCAGTACGTC. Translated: CASSAGEAGEQYV.

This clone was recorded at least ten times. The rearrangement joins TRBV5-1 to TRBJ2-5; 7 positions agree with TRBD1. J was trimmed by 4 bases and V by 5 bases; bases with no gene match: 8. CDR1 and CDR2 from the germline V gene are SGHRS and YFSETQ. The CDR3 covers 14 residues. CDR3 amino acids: CASSFTGAVETQYF. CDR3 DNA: TGCGCCAGCAGTTTTACAGGGGCGGTAGAGACCCAGTACTTC. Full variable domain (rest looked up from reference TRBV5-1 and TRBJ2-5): KAGVTQTPRYLIKTRGQQVTLSCSPISGHRSVSWYQQTPGQGLQFLFEYFSETQRNKGNFPGRFSGRQFSNSRSEMNVSTLELGDSALYLCASSFTGAVETQYFGPGTRLLVL.

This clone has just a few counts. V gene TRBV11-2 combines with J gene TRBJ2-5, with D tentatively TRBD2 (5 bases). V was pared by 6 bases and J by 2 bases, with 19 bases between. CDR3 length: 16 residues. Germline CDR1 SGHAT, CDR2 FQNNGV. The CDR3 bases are TGTGCCAGCAGTCCTTCATCGCGAGCGGAACAAGAGACCCAGTACTTC. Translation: CASSPSSRAEQETQYF.

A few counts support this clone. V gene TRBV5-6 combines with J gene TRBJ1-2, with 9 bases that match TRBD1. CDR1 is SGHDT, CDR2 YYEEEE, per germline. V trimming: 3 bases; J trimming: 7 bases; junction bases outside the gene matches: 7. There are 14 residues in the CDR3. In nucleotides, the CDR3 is TGTGCCAGCAGCTCCATACAGGGGGCCTTTGGCTACACCTTC. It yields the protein CASSSIQGAFGYTF.